Listed below are T cell receptor beta chains from one sample, sequenced in a study of T-cell memory formation after mild COVID-19. TCRdb passed the 5' RACE reads through MiXCR, listing each CDR3 protein once. In the table there are around 340,000 distinct CDR3 sequences, 13% to 15% of which are singletons. The sample was PBMCs or a T cell subset sorted from them (not recorded which). The receptors here all came from a man younger than 35 who had mild COVID-19 (a few samples of this study predate the infection). Cell type and time point are not known. Each CDR3 is given with its conserved first and last residue. The order of the fields is J gene, clone size, D gene, V gene, CDR3 protein, CDR3 DNA. A D gene is named only where the DNA matches it firmly. Not all rows give a size; the values are once, few, many and, for expanded clones, a class.

J gene: TRBJ2-3
clone size: NA
D gene: TRBD1
V gene: TRBV19
CDR3 protein: CASSLGQGAADTQYF
CDR3 DNA: TGTGCCAGTAGTTTGGGACAGGGGGCGGCAGATACGCAGTATTTT

J gene: TRBJ2-2
clone size: NA
D gene: NA
V gene: TRBV9
CDR3 protein: CASSVDGGRRTGELFF
CDR3 DNA: TGTGCCAGCAGCGTAGACGGGGGGCGGCGCACCGGGGAGCTGTTTTTT

J gene: TRBJ2-3
clone size: large
D gene: TRBD1
V gene: TRBV20-1
CDR3 protein: CSAPDRGLDTQYF
CDR3 DNA: TGCAGTGCTCCCGACAGGGGACTGGATACGCAGTATTTT

J gene: TRBJ2-3
clone size: NA
D gene: NA
V gene: TRBV10-3
CDR3 protein: CAISLRGLTDTQYF
CDR3 DNA: TGTGCCATCAGTCTCCGGGGTTTGACAGATACGCAGTATTTT

J gene: TRBJ2-5
clone size: few
D gene: NA
V gene: TRBV9
CDR3 protein: CASNTGLGETQYF
CDR3 DNA: TGTGCCAGCAATACAGGTTTGGGTGAGACCCAGTACTTC

J gene: TRBJ2-7
clone size: NA
D gene: NA
V gene: TRBV6-5
CDR3 protein: CASSYGEVQADEQYF
CDR3 DNA: TGTGCCAGCAGTTACGGGGAGGTTCAGGCGGACGAGCAGTACTTC

J gene: TRBJ1-2
clone size: NA
D gene: TRBD1
V gene: TRBV6-1
CDR3 protein: CASSGDRANYGYTF
CDR3 DNA: TGTGCCAGCAGTGGTGACAGGGCCAACTATGGCTACACCTTC

J gene: TRBJ2-3
clone size: few
D gene: NA
V gene: TRBV7-8
CDR3 protein: CASSLYDRGRYTDTQYF
CDR3 DNA: TGTGCCAGCAGCCTATACGATCGAGGACGGTACACAGATACGCAGTATTTT

J gene: TRBJ2-7
clone size: NA
D gene: NA
V gene: TRBV6-2/TRBV6-3
CDR3 protein: CASSLQLFLLELASYEQYF
CDR3 DNA: TGTGCCAGCAGTCTCCAGCTCTTTCTTTTGGAATTGGCCTCCTACGAGCAGTACTTC

J gene: TRBJ2-3
clone size: many
D gene: TRBD1
V gene: TRBV27
CDR3 protein: CASSLPGQATDTQYF
CDR3 DNA: TGTGCCAGCAGTCTCCCCGGACAGGCCACAGATACGCAGTATTTT

J gene: TRBJ2-1
clone size: NA
D gene: NA
V gene: TRBV23-1
CDR3 protein: CASSLREHFPNEQFF
CDR3 DNA: TGCGCCAGCAGTCTCCGGGAGCATTTCCCCAATGAGCAGTTCTTC

J gene: TRBJ2-5
clone size: NA
D gene: NA
V gene: TRBV7-2
CDR3 protein: CASSLGFGWTEETQYF
CDR3 DNA: TGTGCCAGCAGCTTAGGGTTTGGGTGGACAGAAGAGACCCAGTACTTC

J gene: TRBJ1-1
clone size: NA
D gene: NA
V gene: TRBV12-3/TRBV12-4
CDR3 protein: CASSTREGGTEAFF
CDR3 DNA: TGTGCCAGCAGTACCAGGGAGGGTGGCACTGAAGCTTTCTTT

J gene: TRBJ1-1
clone size: few
D gene: NA
V gene: TRBV2
CDR3 protein: CASSDLLNTEAFF
CDR3 DNA: TGTGCCAGCAGTGATTTGTTGAACACTGAAGCTTTCTTT

J gene: TRBJ1-4
clone size: once
D gene: NA
V gene: TRBV20-1
CDR3 protein: CSAITTGGEKLFF
CDR3 DNA: TGCAGTGCTATCACAACTGGGGGTGAAAAACTGTTTTTT

J gene: TRBJ2-3
clone size: many
D gene: NA
V gene: TRBV4-1
CDR3 protein: CASSQVGRTEGGDTQYF
CDR3 DNA: TGCGCCAGCAGCCAAGTGGGAAGAACCGAAGGTGGAGATACGCAGTATTTT

J gene: TRBJ1-6
clone size: NA
D gene: TRBD1
V gene: TRBV27
CDR3 protein: CASSTDRVKSPLHF
CDR3 DNA: TGTGCCAGCAGTACCGACAGGGTTAAATCACCCCTCCACTTT

J gene: TRBJ1-1
clone size: once
D gene: NA
V gene: TRBV2
CDR3 protein: CASSERRRGYTEAFF
CDR3 DNA: TGTGCCAGCAGTGAAAGACGAAGGGGGTACACTGAAGCTTTCTTT

J gene: TRBJ2-3
clone size: many
D gene: NA
V gene: TRBV7-2
CDR3 protein: CASSQSTDTQYF
CDR3 DNA: TGTGCCAGCAGCCAATCCACAGATACGCAGTATTTT

J gene: TRBJ1-2
clone size: few
D gene: TRBD1
V gene: TRBV5-1
CDR3 protein: CASNDETGTGFIGYTF
CDR3 DNA: TGCGCCAGCAACGACGAAACCGGGACAGGGTTTATTGGCTACACCTTC

J gene: TRBJ1-2
clone size: NA
D gene: NA
V gene: TRBV7-2
CDR3 protein: CASSLAILAASNGTF
CDR3 DNA: TGTGCCAGCAGCTTAGCGATTTTGGCAGCAAGTAATGGCACCTTC

J gene: TRBJ2-2
clone size: NA
D gene: NA
V gene: TRBV29-1
CDR3 protein: CSVAGLETGELFF
CDR3 DNA: TGCAGCGTTGCGGGACTTGAGACCGGGGAGCTGTTTTTT

J gene: TRBJ1-1
clone size: NA
D gene: NA
V gene: TRBV6-5
CDR3 protein: CASSYGLWNTEAFF
CDR3 DNA: TGTGCCAGCAGTTACGGACTCTGGAACACTGAAGCTTTCTTT

J gene: TRBJ2-1
clone size: NA
D gene: TRBD1
V gene: TRBV2
CDR3 protein: CASSEMTGWQFF
CDR3 DNA: TGTGCCAGCAGTGAAATGACAGGGTGGCAGTTCTTC

J gene: TRBJ2-6
clone size: NA
D gene: NA
V gene: TRBV20-1
CDR3 protein: CSAKLLSGANVLTF
CDR3 DNA: TGCAGTGCAAAACTGCTCTCTGGGGCCAACGTCCTGACTTTC

J gene: TRBJ1-1
clone size: few
D gene: NA
V gene: TRBV4-1
CDR3 protein: CASSQAGKWNTEAFF
CDR3 DNA: TGCGCCAGCAGCCAAGCAGGGAAGTGGAACACTGAAGCTTTCTTT

J gene: TRBJ1-1
clone size: NA
D gene: NA
V gene: TRBV19
CDR3 protein: CASSISGYVPAEAFF
CDR3 DNA: TGTGCCAGTAGTATTTCCGGTTACGTTCCCGCTGAAGCTTTCTTT

J gene: TRBJ2-3
clone size: many
D gene: TRBD2
V gene: TRBV7-3
CDR3 protein: CASSASGGDQDTQYF
CDR3 DNA: TGTGCCAGCAGCGCAAGCGGGGGGGATCAAGATACGCAGTATTTT

J gene: TRBJ1-1
clone size: few
D gene: NA
V gene: TRBV3-1
CDR3 protein: CASSPRAGIVEAFF
CDR3 DNA: TGTGCCAGCAGCCCCCGGGCAGGGATTGTTGAAGCTTTCTTT

J gene: TRBJ2-5
clone size: NA
D gene: NA
V gene: TRBV7-9
CDR3 protein: CASSPQTGETQYF
CDR3 DNA: TGTGCCAGCAGCCCTCAAACTGGAGAGACCCAGTACTTC

J gene: TRBJ2-6
clone size: few
D gene: NA
V gene: TRBV4-3
CDR3 protein: CASSQDGAGAGANVLTF
CDR3 DNA: TGCGCCAGCAGCCAAGATGGTGCCGGGGCTGGGGCCAACGTCCTGACTTTC

J gene: TRBJ2-3
clone size: few
D gene: NA
V gene: TRBV21-1
CDR3 protein: CASRNSTGERQADTQYF
CDR3 DNA: TGTGCCAGCAGAAATTCCACAGGGGAAAGGCAGGCCGATACGCAGTATTTT

J gene: TRBJ2-2
clone size: few
D gene: NA
V gene: TRBV2
CDR3 protein: CATARREYTGELFF
CDR3 DNA: TGTGCCACAGCAAGACGGGAATACACCGGGGAGCTGTTTTTT

J gene: TRBJ2-1
clone size: NA
D gene: NA
V gene: TRBV7-2
CDR3 protein: CDSSLVGQYNEQFF
CDR3 DNA: TGTGACAGCAGCTTAGTGGGCCAGTACAATGAGCAGTTCTTC

J gene: TRBJ2-4
clone size: few
D gene: NA
V gene: TRBV4-1
CDR3 protein: CASSQDYGIQYF
CDR3 DNA: TGCGCCAGCAGCCAAGATTACGGCATTCAGTACTTC

J gene: TRBJ1-2
clone size: few
D gene: NA
V gene: TRBV3-1
CDR3 protein: CASSQAQLDYGYTF
CDR3 DNA: TGTGCCAGCAGCCAAGCACAACTTGACTATGGCTACACCTTC

J gene: TRBJ2-2
clone size: many
D gene: TRBD1
V gene: TRBV7-2
CDR3 protein: CASSTTGHGELFF
CDR3 DNA: TGTGCCAGCAGCACGACAGGGCACGGGGAGCTGTTTTTT

J gene: TRBJ2-5
clone size: few
D gene: NA
V gene: TRBV7-3
CDR3 protein: CASSPSRGTETQYF
CDR3 DNA: TGTGCCAGCAGCCCCTCGCGGGGTACGGAGACCCAGTACTTC